This T cell receptor (beta chain) was sequenced for a study of CD8 T cells in ankylosing spondylitis (dated by TCRdb to 2015 to 2018). Broadly, across the study: To find TCR variants linked to disease, the study profiled T cell receptor beta repertoires in ankylosing spondylitis patients and healthy donors. Samples of peripheral blood were taken, and for ankylosing spondylitis patients, synovial fluid was collected as well. The whole study cohort included under 140 healthy donors and about two dozen ankylosing spondylitis patients. What the authors observed across the whole study: Some of the motif variants had been reported before in the synovial fluid and blood of reactive arthritis patients, a finding that suggests common disease-initiation mechanisms. In peripheral blood, the disease-linked clones were found at relatively low frequencies and had a CD8+ phenotype. A TCR beta motif made up of roughly eight highly homologous amino acid variants appeared to be characteristic of blood from ankylosing spondylitis patients. The disease-linked clones were reported as significantly enriched in matched synovial fluid samples from ankylosing spondylitis patients.

The CDR3 spans 12 residues, from the cysteine through the phenylalanine. The CDR3 DNA has 36 bases and is translated from base 1. CDR1 and CDR2, looked up from the germline V gene, are SGHNT and YENEEA. V loses 6 bases of germline sequence and J loses 5 bases, and the interval between the two ends is 11 bases. Turning to this clonotype: Its antigen is currently not known. Base quality data are lacking; no much larger clone is found one base away.

Instrument on record: Illumina HiSeq 2500. Quantitative 5'-RACE with molecular barcodes was used to prepare TCR beta libraries. The authors' pipeline ran thus. A new computational method, built on a probabilistic model of VDJ rearrangement, was used to identify disease-linked TCR variants. TCRdb itself trimmed the public reads at Q25 with fastp, ran MiXCR and retained productive beta chains. All rows with the same CDR3 protein become a single entry with the most common DNA and genes. TCRdb, not the original authors, processed these V and J calls. This sample gives about 220,000 distinct CDR3 sequences in total; about 7% of them show up just once. The ten top clones hold approximately 15% of the sample.

The specimen was blood, either unsorted or a sorted T cell fraction (not recorded which). The receptor was derived from a male donor with ankylosing spondylitis. Recombination joined TRBV11-3 with TRBJ2-7; the D gene is possibly TRBD1, with 5 bases matching. The CDR3 in this case is CASSRGRDEQYF. The DNA sequence follows: TGTGCCAGCAGTAGGGGCAGGGACGAGCAGTACTTC. Reference TRBV11-3 and TRBJ2-7 proteins supply the regions before and after the CDR3; the full variable domain is: EAGVVQSPRYKIIEKKQPVAFWCNPISGHNTLYWYLQNLGQGPELLIRYENEEAVDDSQLPKDRFSAERLKGVDSTLKIQPAELGDSAVYLCASSRGRDEQYFGPGTRLTVT.